The 29 T cell receptor beta chains presented below share a single source sample, sequenced in a study of blood T cells in healthy people across ages. Together with a sample-barcoded 5' primer, a J-beta primer mix was included in a second PCR lasting about 7 to 12 cycles. One entry per CDR3 protein results from TCRdb running MiXCR on the 5' RACE reads. The sample contains roughly 800,000 distinct CDR3 sequences, approximately 53% of which appear only once. Sequencing was carried out using blood. The receptors derive from an elderly man in good health.

This chain connects TRBV10-3 to TRBJ1-1; D may be TRBD1 (6 bases). This CDR3 comprises 13 residues. Germline-derived CDR1 and CDR2 are ENHRY and SYGVKD. V was clipped by 4 bases and J by 3 bases, with 9 bases between them. The CDR3 DNA sequence: TGTGCCATCAGTGCACAGGGCGACACTGAAGCTTTCTTT. This sequence encodes CAISAQGDTEAFF.

The genes are TRBV5-4 and TRBJ2-7; D remains ambiguous. Germline V gives CDR1 SGHNT, CDR2 YYREEE (reference sequence). The CDR3 runs 13 residues. V was pared by 3 bases and J by 2 bases, with 9 bases between. CDR3 sequence (DNA): TGTGCCAGCAGCTACCCGGGTCCCTACGAGCAGTACTTC. Protein: CASSYPGPYEQYF. The whole variable domain, filled in from reference TRBV5-4 and TRBJ2-7, reads ETGVTQSPTHLIKTRGQQVTLRCSSQSGHNTVSWYQQALGQGPQFIFQYYREEENGRGNFPPRFSGLQFPNYSSELNVNALELDDSALYLCASSYPGPYEQYFGPGTRLTVT.

The chain couples TRBV24-1 to TRBJ2-5, with 9 bases identical to TRBD1. The ends lost 4 bases at V and 5 bases at J; junction bases unmatched: 7. The CDR3 consists of 15 residues. From germline, CDR1 is KGHDR and CDR2 SFDVKD. The CDR3, as DNA: TGTGCCACCAGTGACCCCGGGACAGGGAGGGAGACCCAGTACTTC. Its protein product is CATSDPGTGRETQYF.

The rearrangement joins TRBV7-2 to TRBJ2-1; 7 bases are shared with TRBD2. The germline V gene has CDR1 SGHTA and CDR2 FQGNSA. The CDR3 runs 15 residues. Germline trimming cut 2 bases from V and 9 bases from J; bases unmatched to any gene: 10. The chain's CDR3 is CASSLPGGSGTEQFF. The CDR3 nucleotides are TGTGCCAGCAGCTTACCGGGGGGAAGCGGGACTGAGCAGTTCTTC.

Many counts were recorded for this clonotype. The rearrangement uses TRBV18 and TRBJ2-7, with no clear D. The CDR3 is 12 residues long. Germline loops: CDR1 KGHSH, CDR2 LQKENI. V lost 2 bases and J 1 base, leaving 3 bases between the germline ends. CDR3 in DNA: TGTGCCAGCTCACCAGGTTCCTACGAGCAGTACTTC. Its translation: CASSPGSYEQYF.

There are a few counts of this clonotype. V usage is TRBV20-1 and J usage is TRBJ2-7; 7 nucleotides align to TRBD2. Looked up from germline, CDR1 is DFQATT and CDR2 is SNEGSKA (reference sequence). The length of the CDR3 is 15 residues. V trimming: 2 bases; J trimming: 2 bases; junction bases outside the gene matches: 9. CDR3 region: CSARSLRESTYEQYF. The CDR3 DNA reads TGCAGTGCTAGAAGCTTGCGGGAGAGTACCTACGAGCAGTACTTC.

A few counts support this clonotype. V usage is TRBV6-6 and J usage is TRBJ1-2; D ambiguous. Trimming pared 0 bases from V and 6 bases from J, leaving 2 bases between. This CDR3 has 11 amino acids. Germline values: CDR1 MNHNY, CDR2 SVGAGI (reference sequence). CDR3 loop: CASSYSNGYTF. The DNA of the CDR3 is TGTGCCAGCAGTTACTCGAATGGCTACACCTTC.

The rearrangement joins TRBV7-2 to TRBJ1-1; TRBD1 agrees at 7 bases. J gave up 1 base and V 5 bases, and 7 bases lay outside the gene matches. CDR1 SGHTA and CDR2 FQGNSA come from the germline V gene. This CDR3 has 15 amino acids. DNA for the CDR3: TGTGCCAGCAGCCCCCAGACAGGGAGGAACACTGAAGCTTTCTTT. Its translation: CASSPQTGRNTEAFF.

This clonotype was detected only a few times. CDR3 protein: CAAGTSGSTDTQYF. The CDR3 DNA reads as TGTGCGGCCGGGACTAGCGGGTCCACTGATACGCAGTATTTT. The rearrangement uses TRBV28 and TRBJ2-3; 12 nucleotides agree with TRBD2. Germline V gene data show CDR1 as MDHEN and CDR2 as SYDVKM. The CDR3 is 14 residues long.

This clonotype was observed a handful of times. This chain connects TRBV2 to TRBJ2-3, with a weak D call TRBD2 (7 bases). This CDR3 contains 16 residues. V was trimmed by 5 bases and J by 2 bases, leaving 17 bases between them. Per the germline V gene, CDR1 is SNHLY and CDR2 is FYNNEI. The CDR3 sequence is CASSPRGAGPTDTQYF. In nucleotides, the CDR3 is TGTGCCAGCAGTCCCCGGGGGGCGGGACCCACAGATACGCAGTATTTT.

The table lists this clonotype with a few counts. This chain links TRBV20-1 with TRBJ2-7; 11 bases are shared with TRBD2. CDR1 and CDR2 from the germline V gene are DFQATT and SNEGSKA (reference sequence). The CDR3 is made up of 16 amino acids. Unmatched junction bases numbered 9, after V lost 0 bases and J lost 5 bases. CDR3 sequence: CSARDPLAGEGNEQYF. In DNA form, the CDR3 reads TGCAGTGCTAGAGACCCACTAGCGGGGGAAGGAAACGAGCAGTACTTC.

The V and J genes are TRBV7-9 and TRBJ1-4, with 9 bases matching TRBD1. CDR1 is SEHNR and CDR2 is FQNEAQ in the germline V gene (reference sequence). V was clipped by 2 bases and J by 8 bases; unmatched bases: 6. CDR3 length: 15 residues. The DNA of the CDR3 is TGTGCCAGCAGCTTACTCGACAGGGGGGGCGAAAAACTGTTTTTT. Encoded protein: CASSLLDRGGEKLFF.

The J gene is TRBJ2-7, the V gene TRBV30; tentative D call: TRBD2 (6 bases). Germline CDR1 GTSNPN, CDR2 SVGIG (reference sequence). The V end was cut by 3 bases, the J end by 0 bases, with 15 bases between. This CDR3 has 15 amino acids. This CDR3 reads CAWRAGGTGSYEQYF. In nucleotides, the CDR3 is TGTGCCTGGAGAGCTGGGGGGACGGGCTCCTACGAGCAGTACTTC. The whole variable domain, filled in from reference TRBV30 and TRBJ2-7, reads SQTIHQWPATLVQPVGSPLSLECTVEGTSNPNLYWYRQAAGRGLQLLFYSVGIGQISSEVPQNLSASRPQDRQFILSSKKLLLSDSGFYLCAWRAGGTGSYEQYFGPGTRLTVT.

The chain recombines TRBV6-5 with TRBJ2-4; no firm D call. The J call could be wrong; TRBJ2-7 is a better fit for the DNA end. The CDR3 contains 13 residues. CDR1 is MNHEY and CDR2 is SVGAGI in the germline V gene. CDR3 DNA sequence: TGTGCCAGCAGTTACGGCAAAACCTACGAGCAGTACTTC. Encoded protein: CASSYGKTYEQYF.

This clonotype showed up just once. This chain uses TRBV6-5 with TRBJ2-5, with TRBD1 matching over 8 bases. Looked up from germline, CDR1 is MNHEY and CDR2 is SVGAGI. V lost 10 bases and J lost 5; bases outside the gene matches: 12. The CDR3 is 14 residues long. The CDR3 protein is CATRGRALVETQYF. The CDR3 region has the DNA TGTGCCACCAGGGGGCGAGCGTTGGTGGAGACCCAGTACTTC.

About this clonotype itself: A junction boundary mismatches the germline segment, possibly from a read error. The chain recombines TRBV5-1 with TRBJ2-3, with 12 bases aligning to TRBD2. In germline, CDR1 is SGHRS, CDR2 YFSETQ. There are 16 residues in the CDR3. CDR3 coding DNA: TGCGCCAGCAGCTTCAGGACTAGCGGGATCACAGCTACGCAGTATTTT. Its translation: CASSFRTSGITATQYF.

This chain uses TRBV7-2 with TRBJ2-1, with TRBD2 matching over 13 bases. The CDR3 sequence is 16 residues long. Germline V gene data show CDR1 as SGHTA and CDR2 as FQGNSA. V shed 1 base and J 9 bases; nucleotides not matched to a gene: 6. Here the CDR3 reads CASSLGGLAGIAEQFF. In DNA form, the CDR3 reads TGTGCCAGCAGCTTAGGGGGACTAGCGGGAATCGCTGAGCAGTTCTTC.

This sequence joins TRBV5-1 and TRBJ2-5, with 10 bases fitting TRBD2. With the DNA end fitting TRBJ2-7 better, the J assignment may be wrong. The CDR3 sequence is 16 residues long. In germline, CDR1 is SGHRS, CDR2 YFSETQ. This chain's CDR3 is CASSPLQGTSGIEQYF. The DNA for the CDR3 is TGCGCCAGCAGCCCCCTCCAAGGAACTAGCGGGATCGAGCAGTACTTC.

This clonotype has just one count. The genes are TRBV9 and TRBJ2-7; D remains unclear. The ends were cut back, 0 bases at V and 1 base at J, with 8 bases in the middle. CDR3 size: 14 residues. Germline V gene data show CDR1 as SGDLS and CDR2 as YYNGEE. CDR3 sequence: CASSVEARSYEQYF. The CDR3 bases are TGTGCCAGCAGCGTAGAGGCCAGATCCTACGAGCAGTACTTC.

For this clonotype: Germline and junction disagree at one end, which may indicate a read error. This rearrangement joins TRBV7-2 to TRBJ1-2; D may be TRBD1 (5 bases). CDR1 is SGHTA and CDR2 is FQGNSA in the germline V gene. The CDR3 has 14 residues. DNA of the CDR3: TGTGCCGGCAGCTTAGGAAATCCGGACAATGGCTACACCTTC. Its protein product is CAGSLGNPDNGYTF. Together with reference TRBV7-2 and TRBJ1-2, the CDR3 gives the full variable domain: GAGVSQSPSNKVTEKGKDVELRCDPISGHTALYWYRQSLGQGLEFLIYFQGNSAPDKSGLPSDRFSAERTGGSVSTLTIQRTQQEDSAVYLCAGSLGNPDNGYTFGSGTRLTVV.

In its sample, this clonotype was seen a few times. The chain joins TRBV12-3 or TRBV12-4 to TRBJ2-7, with 11 bases identical to TRBD2. The CDR3 sequence is 15 residues long. With V trimmed by 4 bases and J by 4 bases, 6 bases remained unmatched. CDR3 sequence: CASSSVAGGGYEQYF. CDR3 DNA: TGTGCCAGCAGTTCCGTAGCGGGAGGGGGATACGAGCAGTACTTC.

This clonotype was counted a few times. The CDR3: CASSPGGGGNYGYTF. CDR3 bases: TGTGCCAGCAGCCCCGGCGGAGGAGGCAACTATGGCTACACCTTC. The J gene is TRBJ1-2, the V gene TRBV11-2; D gene uncertain. Per germline, CDR1 SGHAT and CDR2 FQNNGV. The ends were cut back, 5 bases at V and 2 bases at J, with 15 bases in the middle. This CDR3 has 15 residues.

This clonotype was recorded once. V usage is TRBV12-3 or TRBV12-4 and J usage is TRBJ2-7; 10 nucleotides agree with TRBD2. This CDR3 comprises 17 residues. V lost 0 bases, J lost 2 bases, and 7 bases stayed unmatched. CDR3 protein: CASSLASGGTGAYEQYF. CDR3 DNA: TGTGCCAGCAGTTTAGCTAGCGGGGGGACTGGGGCCTACGAGCAGTACTTC.

This chain joins TRBV6-5 and TRBJ2-7; D is tentatively TRBD1 or TRBD2 (6 bases each). The CDR3 is made up of 17 amino acids. Germline lookup yields CDR1 MNHEY and CDR2 SVGAGI. The ends were cut back, 0 bases at V and 0 bases at J, with 15 bases in the middle. For the CDR3, the DNA is TGTGCCAGCAGTTACTCTGGCGCTAGGGGGGACTCCTACGAGCAGTACTTC. This encodes CASSYSGARGDSYEQYF.

This clonotype was counted at least ten times. V gene TRBV10-3 combines with J gene TRBJ2-1; maybe TRBD2 (5 bases). CDR1 and CDR2 from the germline V gene are ENHRY and SYGVKD. V was shortened by 4 bases and J by 2 bases, with 9 bases between the two germline ends. The CDR3 is 14 residues long. The CDR3 coding sequence is TGTGCCATCAGTGGTGGGGAGACCTACAATGAGCAGTTCTTC. Amino acids: CAISGGETYNEQFF.

This sequence joins TRBV7-9 and TRBJ1-2; the D gene is possibly TRBD1 (5 bases). Trimming cost V 2 bases and J 8 bases, with 12 bases left between them. This CDR3 region has 13 residues. Germline V lookup: CDR1 SEHNR, CDR2 FQNEAQ (reference sequence). The CDR3 DNA is TGTGCCAGCAGCTTAAAAGGGACGGGCGGCTACACCTTC. It yields the protein CASSLKGTGGYTF.

J is TRBJ2-7 and V is TRBV7-3; possibly TRBD2 for D (7 bases). Germline V gene lookup returns CDR1 SGHTA and CDR2 FQGTGA. V lost 1 base and J lost 2, with 12 bases in between. This CDR3 contains 15 residues. The CDR3 is CASSLIGGVTYEQYF. DNA of the CDR3: TGTGCCAGCAGCTTAATAGGGGGGGTCACCTACGAGCAGTACTTC.

The chain employs TRBV7-3 and TRBJ1-6; D perhaps matches TRBD1 (5 bases). CDR3 size: 17 residues. The germline CDR1 and CDR2 sequences are SGHTA and FQGTGA. V lost 0 bases and J 6 bases, leaving 15 bases between the germline ends. The CDR3 sequence is CASSLTSPGGFNSPLHF. The CDR3 DNA reads as TGTGCCAGCAGCTTAACGAGCCCCGGGGGTTTTAATTCACCCCTCCACTTT.

The rearrangement joins TRBV25-1 to TRBJ1-4; D perhaps matches TRBD1 (5 bases). The CDR3 totals 15 residues. Trimming stripped 3 bases from V and 3 bases from J, with 11 bases between. The germline gives CDR1 MGHDK, CDR2 SYGVNS. The CDR3 loop reads CASSDPGRANEKLFF. The CDR3 DNA follows: TGTGCCAGCAGTGACCCGGGACGGGCTAATGAAAAACTGTTTTTT.